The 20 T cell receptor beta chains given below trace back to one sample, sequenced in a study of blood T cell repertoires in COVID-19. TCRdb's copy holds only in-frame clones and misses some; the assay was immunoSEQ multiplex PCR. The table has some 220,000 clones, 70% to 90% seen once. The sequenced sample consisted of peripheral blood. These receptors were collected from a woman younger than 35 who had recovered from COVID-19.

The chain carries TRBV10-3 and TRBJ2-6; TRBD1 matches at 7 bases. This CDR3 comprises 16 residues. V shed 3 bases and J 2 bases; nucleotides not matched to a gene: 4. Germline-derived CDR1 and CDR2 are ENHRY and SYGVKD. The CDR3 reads CAISDTRGTGANVLTF. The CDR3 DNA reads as TGTGCCATCAGTGACACCAGGGGGACTGGGGCCAACGTCCTGACTTTC.

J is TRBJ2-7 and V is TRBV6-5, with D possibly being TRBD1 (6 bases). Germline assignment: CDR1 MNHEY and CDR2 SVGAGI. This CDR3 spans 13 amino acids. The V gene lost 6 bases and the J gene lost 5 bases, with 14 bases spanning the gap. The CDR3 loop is CASRARGYNEQYF. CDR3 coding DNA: TGTGCCAGCAGGGCCAGGGGTTATAACGAGCAGTACTTC.

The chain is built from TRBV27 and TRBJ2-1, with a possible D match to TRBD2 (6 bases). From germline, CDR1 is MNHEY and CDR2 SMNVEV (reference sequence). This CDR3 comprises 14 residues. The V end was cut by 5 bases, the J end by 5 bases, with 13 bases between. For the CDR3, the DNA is TGTGCCAGCAGTCGGGACTGGTCGGACAATGAGCAGTTCTTC. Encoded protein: CASSRDWSDNEQFF.

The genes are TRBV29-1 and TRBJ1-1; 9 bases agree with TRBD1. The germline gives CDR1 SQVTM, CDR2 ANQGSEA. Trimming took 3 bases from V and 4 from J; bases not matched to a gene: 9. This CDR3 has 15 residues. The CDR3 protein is CSVDTQGAGGTEAFF. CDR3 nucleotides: TGCAGCGTTGACACACAGGGGGCGGGAGGCACTGAAGCTTTCTTT.

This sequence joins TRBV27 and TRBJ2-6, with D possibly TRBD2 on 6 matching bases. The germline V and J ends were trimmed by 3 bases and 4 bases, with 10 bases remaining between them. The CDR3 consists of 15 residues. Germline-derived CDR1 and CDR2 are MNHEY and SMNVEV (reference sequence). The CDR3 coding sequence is TGTGCCAGCAGTTTGGGAGGACCCGGGGCCAACGTCCTGACTTTC. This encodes CASSLGGPGANVLTF.

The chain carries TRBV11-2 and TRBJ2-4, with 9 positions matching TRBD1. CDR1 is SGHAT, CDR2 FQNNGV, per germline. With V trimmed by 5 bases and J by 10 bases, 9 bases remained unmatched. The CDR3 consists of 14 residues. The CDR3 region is CASSTIVGQGIQYF. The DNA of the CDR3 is TGTGCCAGCAGCACAATAGTGGGACAGGGAATTCAGTACTTC.

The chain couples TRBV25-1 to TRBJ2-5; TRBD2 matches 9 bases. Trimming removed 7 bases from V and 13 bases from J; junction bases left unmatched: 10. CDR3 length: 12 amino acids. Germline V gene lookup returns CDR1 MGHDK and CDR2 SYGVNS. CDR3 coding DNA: TGTGCCAGCAACTGGCTAGCGGGAAGCCTGTACTTC. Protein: CASNWLAGSLYF.

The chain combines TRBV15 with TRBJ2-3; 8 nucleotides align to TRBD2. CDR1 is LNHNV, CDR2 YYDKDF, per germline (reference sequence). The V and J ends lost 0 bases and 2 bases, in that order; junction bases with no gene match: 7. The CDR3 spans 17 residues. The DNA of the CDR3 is TGTGCCACCAGCAGAGATCCCGCTAGCGGGCTCACAGATACGCAGTATTTT. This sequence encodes CATSRDPASGLTDTQYF.

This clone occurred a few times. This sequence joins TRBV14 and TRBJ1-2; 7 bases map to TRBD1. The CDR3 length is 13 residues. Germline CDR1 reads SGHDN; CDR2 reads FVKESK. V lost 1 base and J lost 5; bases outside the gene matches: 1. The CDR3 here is CASSQGQGYGYTF. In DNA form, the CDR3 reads TGTGCCAGCAGCCAAGGACAGGGTTATGGCTACACCTTC.

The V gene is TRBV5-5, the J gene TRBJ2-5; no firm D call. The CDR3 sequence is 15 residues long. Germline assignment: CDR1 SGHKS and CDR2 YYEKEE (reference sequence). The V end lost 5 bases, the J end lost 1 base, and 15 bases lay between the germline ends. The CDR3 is CASSSAPKVQETQYF. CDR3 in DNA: TGTGCCAGCAGTAGTGCCCCTAAAGTCCAAGAGACCCAGTACTTC.

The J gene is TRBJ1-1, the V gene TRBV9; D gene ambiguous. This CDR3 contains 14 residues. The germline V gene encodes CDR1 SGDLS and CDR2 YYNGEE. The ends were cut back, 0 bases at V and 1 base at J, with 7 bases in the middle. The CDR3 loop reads CASSVDSRNTEAFF. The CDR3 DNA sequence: TGTGCCAGCAGCGTAGACTCCCGGAACACTGAAGCTTTCTTT.

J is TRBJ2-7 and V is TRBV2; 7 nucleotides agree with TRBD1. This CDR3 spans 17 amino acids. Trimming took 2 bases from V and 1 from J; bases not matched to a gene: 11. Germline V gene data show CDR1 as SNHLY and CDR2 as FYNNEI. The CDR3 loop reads CASSELQTGSTSYEQYF. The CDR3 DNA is TGTGCCAGCAGTGAACTCCAGACAGGGTCAACTTCCTACGAGCAGTACTTC. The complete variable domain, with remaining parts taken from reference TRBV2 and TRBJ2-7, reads EPEVTQTPSHQVTQMGQEVILRCVPISNHLYFYWYRQILGQKVEFLVSFYNNEISEKSEIFDDQFSVERPDGSNFTLKIRSTKLEDSAMYFCASSELQTGSTSYEQYFGPGTRLTVT.

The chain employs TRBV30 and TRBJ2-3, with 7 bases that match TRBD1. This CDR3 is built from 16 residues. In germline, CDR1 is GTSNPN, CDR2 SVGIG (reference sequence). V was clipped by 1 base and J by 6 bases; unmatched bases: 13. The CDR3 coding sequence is TGTGCCTGGAGTGACCGACAGGGAACAACACGGGATACGCAGTATTTT. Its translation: CAWSDRQGTTRDTQYF.

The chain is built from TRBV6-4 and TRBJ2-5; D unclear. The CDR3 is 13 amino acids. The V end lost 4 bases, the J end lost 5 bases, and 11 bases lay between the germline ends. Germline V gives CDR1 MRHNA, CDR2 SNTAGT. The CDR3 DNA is TGTGCCAGCAGTGCCCGGTCAGGCGAGACCCAGTACTTC. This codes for CASSARSGETQYF.

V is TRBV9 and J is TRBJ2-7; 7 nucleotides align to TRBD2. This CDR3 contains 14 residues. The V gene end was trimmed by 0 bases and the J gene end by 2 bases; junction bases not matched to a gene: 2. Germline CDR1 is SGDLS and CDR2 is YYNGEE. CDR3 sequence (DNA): TGTGCCAGCAGCGTAGGGGAGGGTACCTACGAGCAGTACTTC. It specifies CASSVGEGTYEQYF.

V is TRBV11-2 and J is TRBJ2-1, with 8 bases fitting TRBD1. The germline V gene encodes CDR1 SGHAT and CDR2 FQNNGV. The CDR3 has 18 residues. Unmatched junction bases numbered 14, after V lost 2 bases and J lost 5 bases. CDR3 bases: TGTGCCAGCAGCTTACAGTCCTTCGGGTACAGGGGGGACAATGAGCAGTTCTTC. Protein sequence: CASSLQSFGYRGDNEQFF.

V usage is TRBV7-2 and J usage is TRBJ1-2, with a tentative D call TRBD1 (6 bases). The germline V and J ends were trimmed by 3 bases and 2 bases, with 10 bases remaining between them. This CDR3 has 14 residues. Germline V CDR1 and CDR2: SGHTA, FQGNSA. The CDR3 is CASSFFGQNYGYTF. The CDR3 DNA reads TGTGCCAGCAGCTTTTTCGGACAGAACTATGGCTACACCTTC. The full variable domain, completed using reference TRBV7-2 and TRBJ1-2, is GAGVSQSPSNKVTEKGKDVELRCDPISGHTALYWYRQSLGQGLEFLIYFQGNSAPDKSGLPSDRFSAERTGGSVSTLTIQRTQQEDSAVYLCASSFFGQNYGYTFGSGTRLTVV.

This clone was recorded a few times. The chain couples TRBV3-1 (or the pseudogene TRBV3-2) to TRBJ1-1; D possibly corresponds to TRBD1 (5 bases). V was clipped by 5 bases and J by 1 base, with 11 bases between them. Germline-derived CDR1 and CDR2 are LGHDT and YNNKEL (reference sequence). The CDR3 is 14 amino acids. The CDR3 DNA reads TGTGCCAGCAGCGGAACCAGGGAGAACACTGAAGCTTTCTTT. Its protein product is CASSGTRENTEAFF.

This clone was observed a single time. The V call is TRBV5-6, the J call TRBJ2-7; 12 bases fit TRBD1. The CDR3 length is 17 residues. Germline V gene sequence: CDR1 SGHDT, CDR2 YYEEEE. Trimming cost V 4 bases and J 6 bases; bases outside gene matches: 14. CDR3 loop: CASSPAWDRGLSGEQYF. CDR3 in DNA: TGTGCCAGCAGCCCCGCTTGGGACAGGGGGCTTTCGGGCGAGCAGTACTTC.

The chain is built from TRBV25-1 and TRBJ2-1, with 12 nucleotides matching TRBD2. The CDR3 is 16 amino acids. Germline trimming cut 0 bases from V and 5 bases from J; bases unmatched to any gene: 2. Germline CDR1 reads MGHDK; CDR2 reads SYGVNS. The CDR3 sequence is CASSEYTSGRHNEQFF. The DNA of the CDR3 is TGTGCCAGCAGTGAATATACTAGCGGGAGGCACAATGAGCAGTTCTTC.